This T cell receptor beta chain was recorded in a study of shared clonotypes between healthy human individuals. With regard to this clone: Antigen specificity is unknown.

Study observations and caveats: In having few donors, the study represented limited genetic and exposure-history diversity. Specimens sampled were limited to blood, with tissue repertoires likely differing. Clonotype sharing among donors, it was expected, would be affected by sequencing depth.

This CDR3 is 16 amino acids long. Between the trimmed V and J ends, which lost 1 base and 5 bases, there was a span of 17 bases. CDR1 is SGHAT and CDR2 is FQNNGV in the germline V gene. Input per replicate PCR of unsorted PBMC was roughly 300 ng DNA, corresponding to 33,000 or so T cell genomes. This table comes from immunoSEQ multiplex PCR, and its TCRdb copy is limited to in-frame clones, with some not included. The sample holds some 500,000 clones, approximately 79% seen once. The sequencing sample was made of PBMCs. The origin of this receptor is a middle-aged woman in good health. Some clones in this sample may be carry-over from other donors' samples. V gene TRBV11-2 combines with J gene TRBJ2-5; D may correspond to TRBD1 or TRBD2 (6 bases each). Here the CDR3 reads CASSLAPRGRRETQYF. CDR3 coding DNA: TGTGCCAGCAGCTTAGCTCCCCGGGGGCGCAGGGAGACCCAGTACTTC.